Here is one T cell receptor (beta chain) with its context. Here immunoSEQ multiplex PCR was the method, and the copy in TCRdb shows in-frame clones only, minus some. This table has approximately 65,000 clones, roughly 84% appearing once. These data are taken from a study of Tregs in tolerant kidney transplant recipients. The CDR3 sequence is 14 residues long. Trimming left V 1 base short and J 5 bases short, with 12 bases between. Germline V gene sequence: CDR1 SGHTA, CDR2 FQGTGA. Unstimulated Tregs (CD4+CD25+CD127-) and CD4+CD25- non-Tregs were sorted from PBMCs. This receptor was identified in a human donor in good health. The source material was CD4+ T cells from blood. This sequence joins TRBV7-3 and TRBJ2-7, with unresolved D. CDR3 protein: CASSLRAMKDEQYF. The CDR3 bases are TGTGCCAGCAGCTTAAGGGCCATGAAGGACGAGCAGTACTTC.